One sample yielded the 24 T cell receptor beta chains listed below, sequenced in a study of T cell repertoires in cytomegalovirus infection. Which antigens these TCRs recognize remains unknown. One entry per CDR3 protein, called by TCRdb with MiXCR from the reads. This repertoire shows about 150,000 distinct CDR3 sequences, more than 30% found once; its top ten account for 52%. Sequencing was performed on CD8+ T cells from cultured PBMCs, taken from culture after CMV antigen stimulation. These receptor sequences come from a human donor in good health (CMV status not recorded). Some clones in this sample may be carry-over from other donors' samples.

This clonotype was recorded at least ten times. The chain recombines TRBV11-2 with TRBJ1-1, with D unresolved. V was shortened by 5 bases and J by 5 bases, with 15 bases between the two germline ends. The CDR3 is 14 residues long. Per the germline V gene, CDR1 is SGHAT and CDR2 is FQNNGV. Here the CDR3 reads CASSLNSGGTEAFF. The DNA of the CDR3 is TGTGCCAGCAGCCTCAACTCCGGCGGAACTGAAGCTTTCTTT.

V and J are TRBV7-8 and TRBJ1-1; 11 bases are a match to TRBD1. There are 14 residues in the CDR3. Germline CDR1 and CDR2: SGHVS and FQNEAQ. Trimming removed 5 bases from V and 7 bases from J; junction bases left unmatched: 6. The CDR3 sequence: CASSPGTGGDEAFF. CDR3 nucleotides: TGTGCCAGCAGCCCCGGGACAGGGGGGGATGAAGCTTTCTTT. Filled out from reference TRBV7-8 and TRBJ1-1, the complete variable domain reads GAGVSQSPRYKVAKRGQDVALRCDPISGHVSLFWYQQALGQGPEFLTYFQNEAQLDKSGLPSDRFFAERPEGSVSTLKIQRTQQEDSAVYLCASSPGTGGDEAFFGQGTRLTVV.

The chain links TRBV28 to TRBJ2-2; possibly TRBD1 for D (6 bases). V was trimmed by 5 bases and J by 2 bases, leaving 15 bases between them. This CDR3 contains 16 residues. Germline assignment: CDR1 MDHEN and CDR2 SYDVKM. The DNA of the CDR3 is TGTGCCAGCAGTCCCCGACGCAGGGGAAACACCGGGGAGCTGTTTTTT. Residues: CASSPRRRGNTGELFF.

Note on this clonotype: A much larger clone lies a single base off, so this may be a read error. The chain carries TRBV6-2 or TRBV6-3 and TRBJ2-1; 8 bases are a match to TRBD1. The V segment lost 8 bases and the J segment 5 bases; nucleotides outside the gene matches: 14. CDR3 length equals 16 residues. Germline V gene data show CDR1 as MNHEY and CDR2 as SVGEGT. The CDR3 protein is CASHPDPGGFDNEQFF. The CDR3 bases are TGTGCCAGCCATCCCGACCCAGGGGGCTTTGACAATGAGCAGTTCTTC.

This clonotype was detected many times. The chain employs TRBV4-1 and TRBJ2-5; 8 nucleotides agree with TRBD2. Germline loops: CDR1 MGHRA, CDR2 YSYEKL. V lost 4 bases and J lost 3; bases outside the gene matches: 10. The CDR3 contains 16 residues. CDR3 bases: TGCGCCAGCAGCCCCCTGTTCGGAGCGGGGGAAGAGACCCAGTACTTC. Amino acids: CASSPLFGAGEETQYF.

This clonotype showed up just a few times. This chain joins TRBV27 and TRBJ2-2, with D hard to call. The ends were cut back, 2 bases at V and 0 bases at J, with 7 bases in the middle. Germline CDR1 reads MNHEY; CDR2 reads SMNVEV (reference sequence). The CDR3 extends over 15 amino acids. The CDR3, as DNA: TGTGCCAGCAGTTTAAGCCGGGCGAACACCGGGGAGCTGTTTTTT. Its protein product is CASSLSRANTGELFF.

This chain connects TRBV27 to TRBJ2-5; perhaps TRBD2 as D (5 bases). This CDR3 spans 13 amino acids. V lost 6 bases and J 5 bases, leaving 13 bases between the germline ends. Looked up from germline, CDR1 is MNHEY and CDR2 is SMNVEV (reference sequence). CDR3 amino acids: CASSPAGGETQYF. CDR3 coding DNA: TGTGCCAGCAGCCCTGCCGGCGGGGAGACCCAGTACTTC.

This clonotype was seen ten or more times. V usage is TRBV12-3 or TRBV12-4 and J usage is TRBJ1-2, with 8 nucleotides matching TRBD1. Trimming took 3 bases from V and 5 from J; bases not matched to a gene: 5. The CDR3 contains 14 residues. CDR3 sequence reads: CASSFAGGAYGYTF. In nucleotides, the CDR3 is TGTGCCAGCAGTTTTGCAGGGGGCGCATATGGCTACACCTTC.

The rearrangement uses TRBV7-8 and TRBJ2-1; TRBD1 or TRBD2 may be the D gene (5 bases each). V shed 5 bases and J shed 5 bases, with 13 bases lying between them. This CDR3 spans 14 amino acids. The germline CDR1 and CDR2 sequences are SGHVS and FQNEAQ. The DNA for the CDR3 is TGTGCCAGCAGCATCCGGGACCAACACAATGAGCAGTTCTTC. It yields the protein CASSIRDQHNEQFF.

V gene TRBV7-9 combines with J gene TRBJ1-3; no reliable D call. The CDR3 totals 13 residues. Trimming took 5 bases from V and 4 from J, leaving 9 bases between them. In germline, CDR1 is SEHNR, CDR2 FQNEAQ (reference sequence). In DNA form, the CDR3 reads TGTGCCAGCAGCGCCAAGGCAGGAAACACCATATATTTT. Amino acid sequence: CASSAKAGNTIYF.

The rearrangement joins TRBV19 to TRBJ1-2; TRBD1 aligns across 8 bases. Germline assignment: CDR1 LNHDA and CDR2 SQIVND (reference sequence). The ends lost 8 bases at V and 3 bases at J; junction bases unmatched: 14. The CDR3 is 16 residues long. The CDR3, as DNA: TGTGCCAGTGTTACCCCCGGGGACAGGAGTGACTATGGCTACACCTTC. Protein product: CASVTPGDRSDYGYTF.

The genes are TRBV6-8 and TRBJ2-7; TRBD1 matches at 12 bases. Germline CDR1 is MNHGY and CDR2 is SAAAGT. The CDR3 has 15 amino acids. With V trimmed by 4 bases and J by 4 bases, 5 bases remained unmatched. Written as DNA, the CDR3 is TGTGCCAGCAGTTGGGGGACAGGGGGCGAATACGAGCAGTACTTC. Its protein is CASSWGTGGEYEQYF.

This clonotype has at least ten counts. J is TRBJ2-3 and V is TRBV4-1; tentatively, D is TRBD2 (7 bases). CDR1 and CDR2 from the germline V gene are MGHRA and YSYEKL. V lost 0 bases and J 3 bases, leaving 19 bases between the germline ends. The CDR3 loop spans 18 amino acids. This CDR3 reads CASSQDPPEGGQTDTQYF. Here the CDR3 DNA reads TGCGCCAGCAGCCAAGATCCCCCGGAGGGGGGGCAGACAGATACGCAGTATTTT.

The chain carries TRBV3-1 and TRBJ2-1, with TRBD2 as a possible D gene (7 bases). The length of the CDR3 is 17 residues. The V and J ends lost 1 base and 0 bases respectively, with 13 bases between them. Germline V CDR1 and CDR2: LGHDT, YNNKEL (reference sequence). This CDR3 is CASSQGGGGSSYNEQFF. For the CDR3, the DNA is TGTGCCAGCAGCCAAGGGGGGGGGGGCAGCTCCTACAATGAGCAGTTCTTC.

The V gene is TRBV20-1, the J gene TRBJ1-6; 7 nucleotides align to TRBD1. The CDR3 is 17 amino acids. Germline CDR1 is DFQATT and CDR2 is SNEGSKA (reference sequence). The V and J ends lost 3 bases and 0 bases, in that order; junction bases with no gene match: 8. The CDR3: CSASPPGQSSYNSPLHF. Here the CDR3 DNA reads TGCAGTGCTAGTCCCCCGGGACAGAGCTCCTATAATTCACCCCTCCACTTT.

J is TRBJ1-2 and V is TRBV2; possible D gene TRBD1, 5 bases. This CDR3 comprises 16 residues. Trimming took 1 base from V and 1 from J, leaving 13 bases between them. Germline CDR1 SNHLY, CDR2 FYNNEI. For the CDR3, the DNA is TGTGCCAGCAGTGAAGGCAGGGCCCCCAGTAACTATGGCTACACCTTC. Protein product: CASSEGRAPSNYGYTF. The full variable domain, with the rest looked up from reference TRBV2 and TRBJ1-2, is EPEVTQTPSHQVTQMGQEVILRCVPISNHLYFYWYRQILGQKVEFLVSFYNNEISEKSEIFDDQFSVERPDGSNFTLKIRSTKLEDSAMYFCASSEGRAPSNYGYTFGSGTRLTVV.

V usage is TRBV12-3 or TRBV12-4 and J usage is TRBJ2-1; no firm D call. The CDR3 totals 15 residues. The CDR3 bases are TGTGCGACCAGCTGGGGTAGCTCCACCTACAATGAGCAGTTCTTC. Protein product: CATSWGSSTYNEQFF.

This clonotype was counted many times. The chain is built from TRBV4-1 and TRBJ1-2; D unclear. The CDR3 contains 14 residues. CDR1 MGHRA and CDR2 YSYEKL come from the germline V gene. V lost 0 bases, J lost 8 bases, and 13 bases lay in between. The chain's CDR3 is CASSQDNAIDGYTF. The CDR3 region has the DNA TGCGCCAGCAGCCAAGACAACGCCATAGACGGCTACACCTTC.

CDR3 sequence (DNA): TGCGCCAGCAGCCAAACTATGGTCCTGACAGGTCCCCGGGACTATGGCTACACCTTC. It specifies CASSQTMVLTGPRDYGYTF. The J gene is TRBJ1-2, the V gene TRBV4-1; maybe TRBD1 (6 bases). There are 19 residues in the CDR3. Germline CDR1 is MGHRA and CDR2 is YSYEKL. The ends were cut back, 2 bases at V and 3 bases at J, with 25 bases in the middle.

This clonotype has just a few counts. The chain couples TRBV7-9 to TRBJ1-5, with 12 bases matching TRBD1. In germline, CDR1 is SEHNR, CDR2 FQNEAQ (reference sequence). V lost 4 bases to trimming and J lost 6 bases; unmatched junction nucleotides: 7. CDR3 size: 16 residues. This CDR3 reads CASSSPGQGALQPQHF. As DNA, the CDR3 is TGTGCCAGCAGCTCGCCGGGACAGGGGGCGCTTCAGCCCCAGCATTTT.

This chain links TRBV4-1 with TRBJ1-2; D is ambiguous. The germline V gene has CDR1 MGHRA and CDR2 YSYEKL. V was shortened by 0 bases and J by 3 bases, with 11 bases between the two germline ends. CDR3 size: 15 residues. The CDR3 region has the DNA TGCGCCAGCAGCCAAGATAAGTTCGGCTACTATGGCTACACCTTC. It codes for CASSQDKFGYYGYTF.

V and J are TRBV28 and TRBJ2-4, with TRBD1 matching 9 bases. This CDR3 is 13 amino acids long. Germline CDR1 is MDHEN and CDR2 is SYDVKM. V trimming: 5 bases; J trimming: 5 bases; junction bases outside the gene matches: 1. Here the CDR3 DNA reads TGTGCCAGCAGTAGGACAGGGGAAAACATTCAGTACTTC. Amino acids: CASSRTGENIQYF.

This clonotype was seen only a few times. CDR3: CASSSWPSGGPTTDTQYF. The DNA of the CDR3 is TGTGCCAGCAGCTCGTGGCCTAGCGGGGGCCCTACCACAGATACGCAGTATTTT. V is TRBV7-6 and J is TRBJ2-3; 10 nucleotides agree with TRBD2. With V trimmed by 4 bases and J by 2 bases, 12 bases remained unmatched. The V gene's germline CDR1 is SGHVS and CDR2 FNYEAQ. CDR3 length: 18 residues.

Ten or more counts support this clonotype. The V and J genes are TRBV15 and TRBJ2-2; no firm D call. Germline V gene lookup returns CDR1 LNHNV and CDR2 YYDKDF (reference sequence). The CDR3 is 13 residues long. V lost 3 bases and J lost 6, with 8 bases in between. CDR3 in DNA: TGTGCCACCAGCAGGTCTTGGGCCGGGGAGCTGTTTTTT. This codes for CATSRSWAGELFF. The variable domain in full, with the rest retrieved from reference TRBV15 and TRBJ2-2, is DAMVIQNPRYQVTQFGKPVTLSCSQTLNHNVMYWYQQKSSQAPKLLFHYYDKDFNNEADTPDNFQSRRPNTSFCFLDIRSPGLGDTAMYLCATSRSWAGELFFGEGSRLTVL.